This T cell receptor (beta chain) is from a study of blood T cells in healthy people across ages. Notes on this clonotype: Antigen specificity is unknown.

CDR3 length: 14 residues. The germline V and J ends were trimmed by 6 bases and 5 bases, with 16 bases remaining between them. The germline gives CDR1 MNHNS, CDR2 SASEGT. The study recruited healthy Caucasian donors from Russia who were aged about 6 to 100. Study conclusions and caveats: A greater number of naive CD4+ cells and higher diversity distinguished long-lived donors from aged donors.

PCR was performed a second time for about 7 to 12 cycles using a sample-barcoded 5' primer and a J-beta primer mix. Using its own MiXCR run on the 5' RACE reads, TCRdb lists one record per CDR3 protein. The sample contains hundreds of thousands of distinct CDR3 sequences, just under 25% of which appear only once. These sequences were also reported in another study, on T cells of mothers and their children. That report notes: Addition of sample barcodes and 2-4 random nucleotides occurred through the M1S primer of the second PCR. Reads recorded for TCR beta CDR3 numbered over 9 million per mother and about 3 million per child.

The origin of this receptor is a boy between 5 and 17 years old in good health. Sequenced: blood. The chain has TRBV6-1 and TRBJ2-5, with D unclear. The CDR3 sequence: CASSQALRQETQYF. In DNA, the CDR3 is TGTGCCAGCAGCCAGGCGTTAAGGCAGGAGACCCAGTACTTC.